Below, one T cell receptor (beta chain) is given with its context. TCRdb re-derived calls from the reads in MiXCR, one entry per CDR3 protein. The profile shows roughly 630,000 distinct CDR3 sequences, 20% to 25% of them singletons. The V gene end was trimmed by 2 bases and the J gene end by 3 bases; junction bases not matched to a gene: 13. This CDR3 region has 17 residues. The germline gives CDR1 MNHEY, CDR2 SVGAGI. The sample belongs to a study of T cell repertoires in cytomegalovirus infection. Sequencing was carried out using CD8+ T cells from PBMCs. This TCR was recovered from a human donor in good health (CMV status not recorded). Some clones in this sample may be carry-over from other donors' samples. V gene TRBV6-5 combines with J gene TRBJ2-7; 7 nucleotides align to TRBD1. The CDR3 is CASSYGASTGYFYEQYF. Written as DNA, the CDR3 is TGTGCCAGCAGTTACGGGGCCTCGACAGGGTATTTCTACGAGCAGTACTTC.